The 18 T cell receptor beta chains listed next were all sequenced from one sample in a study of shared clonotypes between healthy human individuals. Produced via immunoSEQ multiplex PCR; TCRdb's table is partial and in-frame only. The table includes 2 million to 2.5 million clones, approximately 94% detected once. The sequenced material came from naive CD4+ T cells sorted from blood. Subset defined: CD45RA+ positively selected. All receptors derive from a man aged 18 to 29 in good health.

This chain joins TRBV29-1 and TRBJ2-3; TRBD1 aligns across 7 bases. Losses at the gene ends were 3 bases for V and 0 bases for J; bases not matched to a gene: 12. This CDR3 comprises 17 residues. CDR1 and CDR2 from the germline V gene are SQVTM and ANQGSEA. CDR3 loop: CSVDTAGGFSSTDTQYF. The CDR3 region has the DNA TGCAGCGTTGACACTGCAGGGGGTTTTTCTAGCACAGATACGCAGTATTTT.

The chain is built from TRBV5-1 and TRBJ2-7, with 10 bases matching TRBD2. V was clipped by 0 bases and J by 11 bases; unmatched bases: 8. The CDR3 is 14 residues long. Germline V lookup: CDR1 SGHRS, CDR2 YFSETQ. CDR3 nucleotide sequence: TGCGCCAGCAGCTTGGAAACTAGCGGGGACCGAAAGTACTTC. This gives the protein CASSLETSGDRKYF.

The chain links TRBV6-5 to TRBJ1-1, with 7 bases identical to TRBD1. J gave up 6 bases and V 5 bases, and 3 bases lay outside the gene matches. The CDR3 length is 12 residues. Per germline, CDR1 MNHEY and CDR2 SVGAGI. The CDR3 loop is CASSRGRAEAFF. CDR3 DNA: TGTGCCAGCAGTAGGGGGCGCGCTGAAGCTTTCTTT.

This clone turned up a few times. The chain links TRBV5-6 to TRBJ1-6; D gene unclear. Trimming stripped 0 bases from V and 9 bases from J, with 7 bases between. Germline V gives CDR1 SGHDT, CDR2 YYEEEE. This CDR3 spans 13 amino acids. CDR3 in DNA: TGTGCCAGCAGCTTGGCTTGGGGTTCACCCCTCCACTTT. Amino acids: CASSLAWGSPLHF.

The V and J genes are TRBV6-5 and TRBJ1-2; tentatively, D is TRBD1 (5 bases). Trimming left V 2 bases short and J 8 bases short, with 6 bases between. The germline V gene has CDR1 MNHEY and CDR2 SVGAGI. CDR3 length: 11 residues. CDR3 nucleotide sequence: TGTGCCAGCAGTTACGGGGCGGGCTACACCTTC. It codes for CASSYGAGYTF.

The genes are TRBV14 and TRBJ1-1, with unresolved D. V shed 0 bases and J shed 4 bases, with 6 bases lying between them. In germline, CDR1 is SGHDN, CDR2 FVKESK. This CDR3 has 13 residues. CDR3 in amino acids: CASSQDRFTEAFF. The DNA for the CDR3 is TGTGCCAGCAGCCAAGACCGGTTCACTGAAGCTTTCTTT.

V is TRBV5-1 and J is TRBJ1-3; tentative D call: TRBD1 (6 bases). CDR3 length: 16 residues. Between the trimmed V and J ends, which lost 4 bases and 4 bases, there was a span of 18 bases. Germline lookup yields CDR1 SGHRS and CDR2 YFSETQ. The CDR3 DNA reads TGCGCCAGCAGCGCCAACCCCTCTCAGGGGGGAAACACCATATATTTT. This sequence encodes CASSANPSQGGNTIYF.

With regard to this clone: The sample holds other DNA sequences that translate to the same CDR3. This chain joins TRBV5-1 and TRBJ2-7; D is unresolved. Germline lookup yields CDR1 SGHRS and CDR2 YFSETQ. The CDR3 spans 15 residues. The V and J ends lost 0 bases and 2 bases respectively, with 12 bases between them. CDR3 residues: CASSLDPGSTYEQYF. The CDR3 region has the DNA TGCGCCAGCAGCTTGGATCCCGGTTCTACCTACGAGCAGTACTTC.

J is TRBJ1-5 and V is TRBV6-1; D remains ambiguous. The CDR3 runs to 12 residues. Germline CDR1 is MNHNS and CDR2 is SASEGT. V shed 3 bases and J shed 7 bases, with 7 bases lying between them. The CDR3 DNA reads TGTGCCAGCAGTGACCTAAGGCAGCCCCAGCATTTT. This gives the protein CASSDLRQPQHF.

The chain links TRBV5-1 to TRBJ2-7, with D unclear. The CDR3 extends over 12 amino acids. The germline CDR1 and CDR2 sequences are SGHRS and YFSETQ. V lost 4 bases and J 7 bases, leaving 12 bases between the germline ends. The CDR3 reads CASSAGSWEQYF. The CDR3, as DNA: TGCGCCAGCAGCGCCGGGTCGTGGGAGCAGTACTTC.

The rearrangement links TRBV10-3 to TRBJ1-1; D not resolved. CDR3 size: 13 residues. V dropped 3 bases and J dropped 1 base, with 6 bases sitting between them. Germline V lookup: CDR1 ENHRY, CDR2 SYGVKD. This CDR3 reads CAISEHRNTEAFF. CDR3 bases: TGTGCCATCAGTGAACACAGGAACACTGAAGCTTTCTTT.

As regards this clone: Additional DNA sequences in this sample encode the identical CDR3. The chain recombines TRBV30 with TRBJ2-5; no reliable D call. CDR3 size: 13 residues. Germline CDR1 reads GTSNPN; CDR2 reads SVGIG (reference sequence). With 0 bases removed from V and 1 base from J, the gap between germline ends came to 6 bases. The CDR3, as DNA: TGTGCCTGGAGTGTACTGTCCCAAGAGACCCAGTACTTC. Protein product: CAWSVLSQETQYF.

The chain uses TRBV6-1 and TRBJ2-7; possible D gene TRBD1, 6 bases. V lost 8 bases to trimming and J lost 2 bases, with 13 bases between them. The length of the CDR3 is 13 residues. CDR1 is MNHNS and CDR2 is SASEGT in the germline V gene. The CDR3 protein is CASVMGDTYEQYF. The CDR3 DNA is TGTGCCAGCGTTATGGGGGACACCTACGAGCAGTACTTC.

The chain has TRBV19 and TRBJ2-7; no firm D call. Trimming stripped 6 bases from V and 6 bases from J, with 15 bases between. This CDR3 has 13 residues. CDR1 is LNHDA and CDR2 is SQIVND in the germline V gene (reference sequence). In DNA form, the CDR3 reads TGTGCCAGTAGGCGAAACTTAGCCGCCGAGCAGTACTTC. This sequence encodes CASRRNLAAEQYF.

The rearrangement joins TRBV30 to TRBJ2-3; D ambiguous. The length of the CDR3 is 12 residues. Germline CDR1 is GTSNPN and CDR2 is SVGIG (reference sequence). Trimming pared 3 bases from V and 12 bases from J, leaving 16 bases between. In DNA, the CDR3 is TGTGCCTGGAGCCCTATCCTAGGGTCCCAGTATTTT. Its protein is CAWSPILGSQYF. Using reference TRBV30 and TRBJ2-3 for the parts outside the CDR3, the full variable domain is SQTIHQWPATLVQPVGSPLSLECTVEGTSNPNLYWYRQAAGRGLQLLFYSVGIGQISSEVPQNLSASRPQDRQFILSSKKLLLSDSGFYLCAWSPILGSQYFGPGTRLTVL.

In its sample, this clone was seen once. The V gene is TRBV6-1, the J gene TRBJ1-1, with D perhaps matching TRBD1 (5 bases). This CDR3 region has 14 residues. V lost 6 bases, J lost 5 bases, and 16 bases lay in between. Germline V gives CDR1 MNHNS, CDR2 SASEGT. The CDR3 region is CASRPLEGTTEAFF. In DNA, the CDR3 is TGTGCCAGCAGGCCGCTGGAAGGGACTACTGAAGCTTTCTTT.

CDR3 bases: TGTGCCATCAGGACTGGACAGGACTATGGCTACACCTTC. Translated: CAIRTGQDYGYTF. This chain uses TRBV10-3 with TRBJ1-2, with TRBD1 matching over 7 bases. CDR3 length: 13 amino acids. The germline V gene encodes CDR1 ENHRY and CDR2 SYGVKD. Trimming at V came to 6 bases and at J to 3 bases, leaving 4 bases not matched to a gene.

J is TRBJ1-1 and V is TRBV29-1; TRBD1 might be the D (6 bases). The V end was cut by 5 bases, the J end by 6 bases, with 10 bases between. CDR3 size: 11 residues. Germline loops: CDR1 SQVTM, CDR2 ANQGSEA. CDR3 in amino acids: CSVNRVSEAFF. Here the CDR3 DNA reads TGCAGCGTTAACAGGGTTTCTGAAGCTTTCTTT.